Detailed here is one TCR beta chain. Germline V CDR1 and CDR2: MGHRA, YSYEKL. The CDR3 is made up of 16 amino acids. J gave up 8 bases and V 0 bases, and 7 bases lay outside the gene matches. The data were obtained in a study of blood T cells in healthy people across ages. The study drew donors from healthy Caucasian individuals in Russia aged about 6 to 100. Approximately 9 milliliters of peripheral blood were drawn from each donor into EDTA-treated tubes. A second PCR of 7 to 11 cycles used a sample-barcoded 5' primer and a J-beta primer mix. TCRdb re-called the 5' RACE reads with MiXCR, one entry per CDR3 protein. Of 550,000 to 600,000 distinct CDR3 sequences listed, about 26% are singletons.

The sequence was obtained from a woman in her sixties or seventies in good health. Sequencing was performed on blood. The rearrangement joins TRBV4-1 to TRBJ2-1, with 10 bases lining up with TRBD2. CDR3 sequence (DNA): TGCGCCAGCAGCCAAGATCGAACTAGCGGGGACGATGAGCAGTTCTTC. Its protein product is CASSQDRTSGDDEQFF.